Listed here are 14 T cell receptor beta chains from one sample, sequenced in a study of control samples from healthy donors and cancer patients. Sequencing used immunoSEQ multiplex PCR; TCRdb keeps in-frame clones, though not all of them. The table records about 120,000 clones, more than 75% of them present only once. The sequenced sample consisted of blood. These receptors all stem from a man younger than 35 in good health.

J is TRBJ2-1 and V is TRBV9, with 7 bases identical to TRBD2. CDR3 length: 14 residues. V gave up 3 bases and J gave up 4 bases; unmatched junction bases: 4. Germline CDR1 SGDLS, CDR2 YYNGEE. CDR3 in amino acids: CASSAREDYNEQFF. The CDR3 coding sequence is TGTGCCAGCAGCGCCCGGGAGGATTACAATGAGCAGTTCTTC.

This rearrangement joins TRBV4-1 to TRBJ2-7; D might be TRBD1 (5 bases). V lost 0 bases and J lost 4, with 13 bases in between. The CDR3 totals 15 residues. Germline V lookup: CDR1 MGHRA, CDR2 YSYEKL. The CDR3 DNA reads TGCGCCAGCAGCCAAGAAACAGGAAGTTTGTACGAGCAGTACTTC. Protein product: CASSQETGSLYEQYF.

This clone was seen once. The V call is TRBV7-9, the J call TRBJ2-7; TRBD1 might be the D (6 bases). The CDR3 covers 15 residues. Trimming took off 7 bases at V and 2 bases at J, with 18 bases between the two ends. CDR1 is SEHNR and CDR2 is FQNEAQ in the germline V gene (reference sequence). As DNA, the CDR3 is TGTGCCAGCACCCCCGGACAGACCTTACCCTACGAGCAGTACTTC. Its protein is CASTPGQTLPYEQYF.

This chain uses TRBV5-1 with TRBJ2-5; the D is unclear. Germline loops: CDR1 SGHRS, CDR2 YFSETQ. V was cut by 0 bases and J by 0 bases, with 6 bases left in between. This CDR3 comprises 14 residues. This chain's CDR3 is CASSLAANQETQYF. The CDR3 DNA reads TGCGCCAGCAGCTTGGCAGCGAACCAAGAGACCCAGTACTTC.

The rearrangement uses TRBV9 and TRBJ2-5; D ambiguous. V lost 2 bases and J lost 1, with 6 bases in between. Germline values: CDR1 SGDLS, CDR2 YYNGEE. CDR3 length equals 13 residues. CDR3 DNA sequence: TGTGCCAGCAGCGTTCAGTCCCAAGAGACCCAGTACTTC. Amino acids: CASSVQSQETQYF.

CDR3 bases: TGTGCCACTCGCGACAGCTCTGGAAACACCATATATTTT. As protein: CATRDSSGNTIYF. The chain uses TRBV6-5 and TRBJ1-3, with D possibly being TRBD1 (5 bases). Germline CDR1 and CDR2: MNHEY and SVGAGI. Trimming left V 10 bases short and J 0 bases short, with 10 bases between. This CDR3 has 13 residues.

The CDR3 coding sequence is TGTGCCAGCAGTTTATCGTGGGGCCTGAGCTCCTACGAGCAGTACTTC. This gives the protein CASSLSWGLSSYEQYF. J is TRBJ2-7 and V is TRBV27; the D gene is possibly TRBD1 (5 bases). V gave up 0 bases and J gave up 0 bases, with 12 bases separating them. The CDR3 runs 16 residues. Germline values: CDR1 MNHEY, CDR2 SMNVEV (reference sequence).

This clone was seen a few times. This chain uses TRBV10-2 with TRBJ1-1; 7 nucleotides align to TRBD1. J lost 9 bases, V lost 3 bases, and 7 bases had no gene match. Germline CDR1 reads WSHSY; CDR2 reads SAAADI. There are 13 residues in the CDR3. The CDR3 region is CASSDQRDSQAFF. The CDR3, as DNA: TGCGCCAGCAGTGACCAACGGGACAGCCAAGCTTTCTTT.

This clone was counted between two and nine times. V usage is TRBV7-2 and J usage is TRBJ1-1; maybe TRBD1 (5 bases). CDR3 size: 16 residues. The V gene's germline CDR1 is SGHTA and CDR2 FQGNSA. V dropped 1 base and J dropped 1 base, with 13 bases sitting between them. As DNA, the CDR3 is TGTGCCAGCAGCTTAGATGTCGGGGCACGGAACACTGAAGCTTTCTTT. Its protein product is CASSLDVGARNTEAFF. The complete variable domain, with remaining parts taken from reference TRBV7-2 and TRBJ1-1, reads GAGVSQSPSNKVTEKGKDVELRCDPISGHTALYWYRQSLGQGLEFLIYFQGNSAPDKSGLPSDRFSAERTGGSVSTLTIQRTQQEDSAVYLCASSLDVGARNTEAFFGQGTRLTVV.

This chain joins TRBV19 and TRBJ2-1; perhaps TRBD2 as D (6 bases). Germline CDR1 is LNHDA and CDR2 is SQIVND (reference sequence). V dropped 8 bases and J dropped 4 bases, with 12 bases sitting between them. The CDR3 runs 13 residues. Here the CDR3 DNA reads TGTGCCAGTGCGGGGTGGGGATACAATGAGCAGTTCTTC. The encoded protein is CASAGWGYNEQFF.

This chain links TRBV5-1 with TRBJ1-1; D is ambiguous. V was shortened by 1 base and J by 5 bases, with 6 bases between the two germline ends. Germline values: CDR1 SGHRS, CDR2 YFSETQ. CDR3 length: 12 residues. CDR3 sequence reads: CASSLSRTEAFF. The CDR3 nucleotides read TGCGCCAGCAGCTTGTCCCGTACTGAAGCTTTCTTT.

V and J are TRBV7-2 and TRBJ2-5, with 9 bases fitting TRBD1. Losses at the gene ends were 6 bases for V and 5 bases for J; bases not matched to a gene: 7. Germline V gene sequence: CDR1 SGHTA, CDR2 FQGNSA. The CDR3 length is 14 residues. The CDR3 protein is CASRKQGAGETQYF. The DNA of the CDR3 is TGTGCCAGCAGGAAACAGGGGGCGGGGGAGACCCAGTACTTC.

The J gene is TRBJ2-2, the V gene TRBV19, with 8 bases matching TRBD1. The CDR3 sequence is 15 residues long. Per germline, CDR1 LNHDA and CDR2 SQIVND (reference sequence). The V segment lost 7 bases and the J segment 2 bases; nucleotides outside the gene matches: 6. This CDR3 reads CASILTGVNTGELFF. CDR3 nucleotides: TGTGCCAGTATTCTGACAGGGGTAAACACCGGGGAGCTGTTTTTT. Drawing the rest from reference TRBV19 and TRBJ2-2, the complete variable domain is DGGITQSPKYLFRKEGQNVTLSCEQNLNHDAMYWYRQDPGQGLRLIYYSQIVNDFQKGDIAEGYSVSREKKESFPLTVTSAQKNPTAFYLCASILTGVNTGELFFGEGSRLTVL.

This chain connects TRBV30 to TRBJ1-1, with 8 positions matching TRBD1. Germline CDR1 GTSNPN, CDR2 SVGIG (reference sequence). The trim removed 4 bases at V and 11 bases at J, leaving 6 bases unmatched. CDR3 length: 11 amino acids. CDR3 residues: CAWNRQGKAFF. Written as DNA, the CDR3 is TGTGCCTGGAACCGACAGGGGAAGGCTTTCTTT. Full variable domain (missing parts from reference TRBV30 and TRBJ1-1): SQTIHQWPATLVQPVGSPLSLECTVEGTSNPNLYWYRQAAGRGLQLLFYSVGIGQISSEVPQNLSASRPQDRQFILSSKKLLLSDSGFYLCAWNRQGKAFFGQGTRLTVV.